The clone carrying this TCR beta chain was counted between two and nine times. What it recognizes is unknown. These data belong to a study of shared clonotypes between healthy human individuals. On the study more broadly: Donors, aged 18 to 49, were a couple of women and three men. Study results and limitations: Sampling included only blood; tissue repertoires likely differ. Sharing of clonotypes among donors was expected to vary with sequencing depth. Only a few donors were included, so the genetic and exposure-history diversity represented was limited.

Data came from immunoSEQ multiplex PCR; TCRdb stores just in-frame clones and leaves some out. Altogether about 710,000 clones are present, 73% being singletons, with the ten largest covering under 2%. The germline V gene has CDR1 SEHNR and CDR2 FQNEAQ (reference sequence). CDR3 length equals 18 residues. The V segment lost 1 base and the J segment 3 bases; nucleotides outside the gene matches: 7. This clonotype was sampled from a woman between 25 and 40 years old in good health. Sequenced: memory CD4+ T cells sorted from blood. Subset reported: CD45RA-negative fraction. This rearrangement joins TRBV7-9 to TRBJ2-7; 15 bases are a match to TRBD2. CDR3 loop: CASSLVRTSGGDFYEQYF. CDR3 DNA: TGTGCCAGCAGCTTAGTTCGGACTAGCGGGGGGGACTTCTACGAGCAGTACTTC. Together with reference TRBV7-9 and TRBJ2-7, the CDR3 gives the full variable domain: DTGVSQNPRHKITKRGQNVTFRCDPISEHNRLYWYRQTLGQGPEFLTYFQNEAQLEKSRLLSDRFSAERPKGSFSTLEIQRTEQGDSAMYLCASSLVRTSGGDFYEQYFGPGTRLTVT.